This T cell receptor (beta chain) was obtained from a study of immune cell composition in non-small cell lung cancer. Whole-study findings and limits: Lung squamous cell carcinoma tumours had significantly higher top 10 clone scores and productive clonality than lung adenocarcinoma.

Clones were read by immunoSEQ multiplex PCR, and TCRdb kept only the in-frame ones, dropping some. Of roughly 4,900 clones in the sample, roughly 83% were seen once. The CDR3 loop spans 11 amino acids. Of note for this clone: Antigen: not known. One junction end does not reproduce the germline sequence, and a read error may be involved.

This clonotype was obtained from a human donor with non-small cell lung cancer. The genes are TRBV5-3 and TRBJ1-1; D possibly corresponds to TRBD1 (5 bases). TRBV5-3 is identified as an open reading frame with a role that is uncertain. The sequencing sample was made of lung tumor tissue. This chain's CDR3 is CASSSWTEAFF. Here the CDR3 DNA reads TGTGCCAGCAGCTCTTGGACAGAAGCTTTCTTT.